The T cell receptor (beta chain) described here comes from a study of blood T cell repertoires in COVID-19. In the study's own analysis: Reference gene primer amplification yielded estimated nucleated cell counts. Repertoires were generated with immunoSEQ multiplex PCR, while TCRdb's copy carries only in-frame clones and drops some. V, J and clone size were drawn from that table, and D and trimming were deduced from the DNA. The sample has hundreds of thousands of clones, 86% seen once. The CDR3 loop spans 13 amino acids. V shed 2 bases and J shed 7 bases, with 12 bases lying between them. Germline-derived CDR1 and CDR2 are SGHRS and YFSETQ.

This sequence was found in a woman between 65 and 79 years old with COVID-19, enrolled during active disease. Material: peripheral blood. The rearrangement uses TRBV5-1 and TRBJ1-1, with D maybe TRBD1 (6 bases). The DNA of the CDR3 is TGCGCCAGCAGCTTCCAGGGAGGGGGTGAAGCTTTCTTT. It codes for CASSFQGGGEAFF. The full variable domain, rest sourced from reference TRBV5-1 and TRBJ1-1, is KAGVTQTPRYLIKTRGQQVTLSCSPISGHRSVSWYQQTPGQGLQFLFEYFSETQRNKGNFPGRFSGRQFSNSRSEMNVSTLELGDSALYLCASSFQGGGEAFFGQGTRLTVV.